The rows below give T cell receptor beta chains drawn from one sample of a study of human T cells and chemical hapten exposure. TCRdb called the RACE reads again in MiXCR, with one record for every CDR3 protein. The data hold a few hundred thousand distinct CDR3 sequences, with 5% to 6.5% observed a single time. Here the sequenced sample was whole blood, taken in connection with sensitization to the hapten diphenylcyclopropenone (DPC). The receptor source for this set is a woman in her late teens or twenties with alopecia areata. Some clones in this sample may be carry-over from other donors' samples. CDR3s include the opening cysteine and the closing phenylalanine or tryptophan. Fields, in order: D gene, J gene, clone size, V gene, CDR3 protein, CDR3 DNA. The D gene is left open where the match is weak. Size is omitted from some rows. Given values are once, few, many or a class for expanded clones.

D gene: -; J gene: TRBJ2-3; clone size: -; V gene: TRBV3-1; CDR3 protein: CASSGSHSCIF; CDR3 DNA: TGTGCCAGCAGCGGATCCCACTCCTGTATTTTT
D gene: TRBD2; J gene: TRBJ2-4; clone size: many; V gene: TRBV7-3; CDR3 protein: CASSLIRGGNIQYF; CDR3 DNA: TGTGCCAGCAGCTTAATCCGGGGAGGGAACATTCAGTACTTC
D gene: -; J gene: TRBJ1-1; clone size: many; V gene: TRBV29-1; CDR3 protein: CSVDPGSTEAFF; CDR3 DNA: TGCAGCGTTGATCCGGGGAGCACTGAAGCTTTCTTT
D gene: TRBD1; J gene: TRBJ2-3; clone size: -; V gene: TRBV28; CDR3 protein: CASSLTTGASTDTQYF; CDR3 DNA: TGTGCCAGCAGTCTAACGACAGGGGCCAGCACAGATACGCAGTATTTT
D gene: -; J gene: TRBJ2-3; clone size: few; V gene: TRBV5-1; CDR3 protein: CASSLGETFTQYF; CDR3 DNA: TGCGCCAGCAGCTTGGGGGAGACCTTTACGCAGTATTTT
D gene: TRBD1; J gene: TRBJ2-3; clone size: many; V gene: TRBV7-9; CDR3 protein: CASSLGTGGLADTQYF; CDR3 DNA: TGTGCCAGCAGCTTGGGCACAGGGGGCTTGGCAGATACGCAGTATTTT
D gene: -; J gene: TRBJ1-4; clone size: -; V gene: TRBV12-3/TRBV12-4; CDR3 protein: CASSLNQGTGEKLFF; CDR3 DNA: TGTGCCAGCAGTTTAAACCAGGGTACGGGGGAAAAACTGTTTTTT
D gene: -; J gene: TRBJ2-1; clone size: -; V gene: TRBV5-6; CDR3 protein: CASSSEDWPESSYNEQFF; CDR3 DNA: TGTGCCAGCAGCTCGGAGGACTGGCCAGAAAGCTCCTACAATGAGCAGTTCTTC
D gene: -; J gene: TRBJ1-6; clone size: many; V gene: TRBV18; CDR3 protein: CASSPNTGSSYNSPLHF; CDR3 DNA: TGTGCCAGCTCACCAAATACAGGGAGCTCCTATAATTCACCCCTCCACTTT
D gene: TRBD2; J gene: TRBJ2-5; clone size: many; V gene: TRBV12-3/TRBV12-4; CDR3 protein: CASRPEVAGDETQYF; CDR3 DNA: TGTGCCAGCAGACCCGAAGTTGCGGGGGACGAGACCCAGTACTTC
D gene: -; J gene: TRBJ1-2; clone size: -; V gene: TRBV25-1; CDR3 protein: CASSPQGAGYYGYTF; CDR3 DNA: TGTGCCAGCAGTCCTCAAGGGGCGGGGTATTATGGCTACACCTTC
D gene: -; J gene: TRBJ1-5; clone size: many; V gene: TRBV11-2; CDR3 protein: CASSLDTGLLGRGRNSNQPQHF; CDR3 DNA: TGTGCCAGCAGCTTAGACACAGGGCTTCTAGGGCGAGGAAGGAATAGCAATCAGCCCCAGCATTTT
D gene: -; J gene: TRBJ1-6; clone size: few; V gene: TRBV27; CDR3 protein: CASSKWEAPSAHSPLHF; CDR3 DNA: TGTGCCAGCAGTAAGTGGGAAGCTCCCTCGGCGCATTCACCCCTCCACTTT
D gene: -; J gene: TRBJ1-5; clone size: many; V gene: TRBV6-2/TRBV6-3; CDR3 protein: CASSQLNQPQHF; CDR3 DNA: TGTGCCAGCAGTCAACTTAATCAGCCCCAGCATTTT
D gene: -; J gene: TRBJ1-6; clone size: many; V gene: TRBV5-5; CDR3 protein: CASSFSTGGESPLHF; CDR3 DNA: TGTGCCAGCAGCTTCTCCACCGGGGGCGAGTCACCCCTCCACTTT
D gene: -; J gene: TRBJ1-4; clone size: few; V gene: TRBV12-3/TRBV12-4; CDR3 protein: CASRLTYEKLFF; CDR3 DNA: TGTGCCAGCAGGCTTACTTATGAAAAACTGTTTTTT
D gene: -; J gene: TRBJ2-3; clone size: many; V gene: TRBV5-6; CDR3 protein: CASSFYTAADTQYF; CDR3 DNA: TGTGCCAGCAGCTTTTACACCGCCGCAGATACGCAGTATTTT
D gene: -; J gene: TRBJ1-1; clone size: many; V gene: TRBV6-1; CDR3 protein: CASSRQASTTEAFF; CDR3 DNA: TGTGCCAGCAGTCGACAGGCCAGCACCACTGAAGCTTTCTTT